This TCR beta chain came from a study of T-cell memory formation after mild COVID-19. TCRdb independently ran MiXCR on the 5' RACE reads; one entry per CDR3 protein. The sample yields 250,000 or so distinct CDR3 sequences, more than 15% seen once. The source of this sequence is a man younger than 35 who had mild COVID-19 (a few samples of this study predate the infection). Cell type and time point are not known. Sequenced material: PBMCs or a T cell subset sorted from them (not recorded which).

Written as DNA, the CDR3 is TGTGCCAGCAGCCTCCAATCGACAGTCCTCGGGGATCAGCCCCAGCATTTT. This translates into CASSLQSTVLGDQPQHF. The chain is built from TRBV7-2 and TRBJ1-5; weak D call: TRBD1 (5 bases). V lost 5 bases, J lost 5 bases, and 22 bases lay in between. CDR3 size: 17 residues. Germline V gives CDR1 SGHTA, CDR2 FQGNSA.